A single sample gave rise to the 20 T cell receptor beta chains below, sequenced in a study of identifying expanded T cells in peripheral blood. Data came from immunoSEQ multiplex PCR; TCRdb stores just in-frame clones and leaves some out. The table has 80,000 to 90,000 clones, approximately 89% seen once; the top ten hold around 3%. Sequenced material: blood. The receptors derive from a person aged 18 to 75 in good health.

The rearrangement links TRBV29-1 to TRBJ1-1; no firm D call. With 6 bases removed from V and 4 bases from J, the gap between germline ends came to 15 bases. This CDR3 contains 13 residues. CDR1 is SQVTM and CDR2 is ANQGSEA in the germline V gene. CDR3 region: CSVGSGTSTEAFF. The DNA of the CDR3 is TGCAGCGTCGGGTCGGGTACGAGCACTGAAGCTTTCTTT.

Only one count was recorded for this clone. This rearrangement joins TRBV28 to TRBJ2-2; possibly TRBD1 or TRBD2 for D (5 bases each). The CDR3 covers 15 residues. The ends were cut back, 3 bases at V and 5 bases at J, with 13 bases in the middle. Germline CDR1 and CDR2: MDHEN and SYDVKM. The CDR3, as DNA: TGTGCCAGCAGTTTGGAGATGGGACCTACCGGGGAGCTGTTTTTT. Protein: CASSLEMGPTGELFF.

The rearrangement uses TRBV4-1 and TRBJ1-2; tentatively, D is TRBD1 (5 bases). The CDR3 extends over 15 amino acids. CDR1 is MGHRA and CDR2 is YSYEKL in the germline V gene. V was trimmed by 1 base and J by 0 bases, leaving 9 bases between them. This chain's CDR3 is CASSQGDGANYGYTF. The CDR3 bases are TGCGCCAGCAGCCAAGGGGACGGAGCTAACTATGGCTACACCTTC.

This clone is a singleton in its sample. The chain joins TRBV18 to TRBJ1-4; no firm D call. The CDR3 loop spans 17 amino acids. Germline V gene sequence: CDR1 KGHSH, CDR2 LQKENI. V dropped 4 bases and J dropped 0 bases, with 15 bases sitting between them. CDR3: CASSLNTVSSTNEKLFF. As DNA, the CDR3 is TGTGCCAGCTCACTCAACACAGTTTCCTCAACTAATGAAAAACTGTTTTTT.

The chain employs TRBV11-1 and TRBJ2-1, with a tentative D call TRBD1 (6 bases). The CDR3 totals 16 residues. V lost 0 bases and J 0 bases, leaving 9 bases between the germline ends. CDR1 is SGHAT and CDR2 is FQDESV in the germline V gene (reference sequence). The CDR3 protein is CASSLALGGSYNEQFF. The CDR3 coding sequence is TGTGCCAGCAGCTTAGCGCTAGGGGGCTCCTACAATGAGCAGTTCTTC.

In its sample, this clone was seen once. The J gene is TRBJ1-2, the V gene TRBV6-5; unclear D gene. This CDR3 is 12 amino acids long. The germline V gene encodes CDR1 MNHEY and CDR2 SVGAGI. CDR3 coding DNA: TGTGTCACCCAGGCCGGGGACTATGGCTACACCTTC. As protein: CVTQAGDYGYTF.

The chain links TRBV9 to TRBJ2-7; D might be TRBD1 or TRBD2, each matching 5 bases. Germline CDR1 SGDLS, CDR2 YYNGEE. The CDR3 is 15 residues long. Deletions cut 0 bases from V and 0 bases from J, with 10 bases between. As DNA, the CDR3 is TGTGCCAGCAGCGTAGGGGGGACGGCCTCCTACGAGCAGTACTTC. Its translation is CASSVGGTASYEQYF.

This chain connects TRBV2 to TRBJ2-3; possible D gene TRBD1, 6 bases. The CDR3 loop spans 11 amino acids. Trimming cost V 7 bases and J 8 bases, with 10 bases left between them. The V gene's germline CDR1 is SNHLY and CDR2 FYNNEI. CDR3 protein: CASTGAPTQYF. CDR3 coding DNA: TGTGCCAGCACAGGGGCCCCTACGCAGTATTTT.

The chain joins TRBV30 to TRBJ2-7; 7 bases align to TRBD1. The ends lost 2 bases at V and 2 bases at J; junction bases unmatched: 6. The CDR3 is made up of 14 amino acids. Germline loops: CDR1 GTSNPN, CDR2 SVGIG (reference sequence). The CDR3 loop is CAWSPSGQTYEQYF. CDR3 in DNA: TGTGCCTGGAGTCCATCGGGACAGACCTACGAGCAGTACTTC.

This chain connects TRBV7-2 to TRBJ1-2, with a tentative D call TRBD1 (5 bases). Germline V gene sequence: CDR1 SGHTA, CDR2 FQGNSA. This CDR3 is 16 amino acids long. The V end lost 5 bases, the J end lost 7 bases, and 23 bases lay between the germline ends. For the CDR3, the DNA is TGTGCCAGCAGCCCAGGGTGGGAAACCTGGGAGGCTGGCTACACCTTC. Residues: CASSPGWETWEAGYTF.

The V and J genes are TRBV7-2 and TRBJ2-3; D gene unclear. Trimming took off 3 bases at V and 6 bases at J, with 16 bases between the two ends. Germline loops: CDR1 SGHTA, CDR2 FQGNSA. The CDR3 totals 15 residues. Here the CDR3 reads CASSLGGVAWDTQYF. The CDR3 DNA reads as TGTGCCAGCAGCTTGGGTGGCGTAGCTTGGGATACGCAGTATTTT.

The rearrangement uses TRBV6-1 and TRBJ1-5; 9 bases line up with TRBD1. CDR3 length: 15 amino acids. Losses at the gene ends were 6 bases for V and 4 bases for J; bases not matched to a gene: 7. Germline V gives CDR1 MNHNS, CDR2 SASEGT. For the CDR3, the DNA is TGTGCCAGCAGGGGACCGGGACAGGGTAATCAGCCCCAGCATTTT. Protein: CASRGPGQGNQPQHF.

The V gene is TRBV7-3, the J gene TRBJ2-1; tentative D call: TRBD1 (5 bases). V was pared by 3 bases and J by 10 bases, with 16 bases between. Germline values: CDR1 SGHTA, CDR2 FQGTGA. This CDR3 is built from 14 residues. In DNA form, the CDR3 reads TGTGCCAGCAGCTTCGGGCAGGGTGGAAGCGAGCAGTTCTTC. Its translation: CASSFGQGGSEQFF.

This clone was seen only once. The chain recombines TRBV9 with TRBJ2-1; 10 positions match TRBD2. The CDR3 is made up of 17 amino acids. Unmatched junction bases numbered 9, after V lost 0 bases and J lost 6 bases. The germline CDR1 and CDR2 sequences are SGDLS and YYNGEE. CDR3 sequence: CASSVAFGLAGVNEQFF. The CDR3 DNA follows: TGTGCCAGCAGCGTAGCTTTTGGGCTAGCGGGAGTCAATGAGCAGTTCTTC.

The CDR3 here is CASSVADWPEQFF. The CDR3 DNA reads as TGTGCCAGCAGCGTAGCTGATTGGCCGGAGCAGTTCTTC. This chain uses TRBV9 with TRBJ2-1; no firm D call. The CDR3 consists of 13 residues. Trimming pared 0 bases from V and 10 bases from J, leaving 11 bases between. In germline, CDR1 is SGDLS, CDR2 YYNGEE.

This clone turned up a few times. The chain has TRBV5-6 and TRBJ2-3, with TRBD2 matching over 9 bases. Germline lookup yields CDR1 SGHDT and CDR2 YYEEEE. J lost 5 bases, V lost 4 bases, and 8 bases had no gene match. This CDR3 comprises 15 residues. CDR3 sequence: CASSPTSGSVDTQYF. The CDR3 region has the DNA TGTGCCAGCAGCCCCACTAGCGGGTCGGTAGATACGCAGTATTTT.

The CDR3 spells CASSQSRVVGYGYTF. As DNA, the CDR3 is TGTGCCAGCAGCCAGAGCAGGGTTGTCGGCTATGGCTACACCTTC. The chain combines TRBV14 with TRBJ1-2, with a possible D match to TRBD1 (5 bases). CDR1 is SGHDN and CDR2 is FVKESK in the germline V gene. The V and J ends lost 3 bases and 4 bases respectively, with 15 bases between them. CDR3 length: 15 amino acids.

This clone was counted once. Here the CDR3 reads CASSLTPEETQYF. The CDR3 DNA reads TGCGCCAGCAGCTTGACCCCCGAGGAGACCCAGTACTTC. The rearrangement joins TRBV5-1 to TRBJ2-5; D not resolved. The CDR3 is made up of 13 amino acids. The V end lost 1 base, the J end lost 5 bases, and 9 bases lay between the germline ends. Germline V gene data show CDR1 as SGHRS and CDR2 as YFSETQ.

Regarding this clone: One end of the junction fails to match germline, which may point to a read error. This same CDR3 is encoded by further DNA sequences in the sample. The chain combines TRBV27 with TRBJ2-2; 7 positions agree with TRBD1. Germline V gene data show CDR1 as MNHEY and CDR2 as SMNVEV (reference sequence). The CDR3 covers 14 residues. CDR3 sequence: CASRGGAYTGELFF. As DNA, the CDR3 is TGTGCCAGCCGAGGGGGCGCGTACACCGGAGAGCTGTTTTTT.

The chain couples TRBV30 to TRBJ1-1, with TRBD1 as a possible D gene (5 bases). CDR3 size: 13 residues. Germline-derived CDR1 and CDR2 are GTSNPN and SVGIG (reference sequence). Trimming stripped 1 base from V and 1 base from J, with 7 bases between. The CDR3 is CAWSEDTNTEAFF. The DNA for the CDR3 is TGTGCCTGGAGTGAGGACACGAACACTGAAGCTTTCTTT.